The 14 T cell receptor beta chains below were found in one sample sequenced in a study of OX40 agonist ivuxolimab in advanced cancers. This table comes from immunoSEQ multiplex PCR, and its TCRdb copy is limited to in-frame clones, with some not included. The profile shows 50,000 to 55,000 clones, approximately 81% of them singletons. The source material was CD4+ or CD8+ T cells sorted from blood, sampled in a trial of the OX40 agonist ivuxolimab. All receptors derive from an adult with an advanced solid tumor such as melanoma, head and neck, liver or kidney cancer.

V is TRBV15 and J is TRBJ2-7, with 10 bases lining up with TRBD1. V shed 8 bases and J 1 base; nucleotides not matched to a gene: 5. The CDR3 loop spans 14 amino acids. Germline assignment: CDR1 LNHNV and CDR2 YYDKDF (reference sequence). The CDR3 nucleotides read TGTGCCACCGTCCGGGACAGGGGATCCTACGAGCAGTACTTC. Translation gives CATVRDRGSYEQYF.

The rearrangement links TRBV4-1 to TRBJ2-7; 8 bases agree with TRBD2. With V trimmed by 4 bases and J by 2 bases, 16 bases remained unmatched. Looked up from germline, CDR1 is MGHRA and CDR2 is YSYEKL. The CDR3 covers 18 residues. CDR3 coding DNA: TGCGCCAGCAGCCGCTTGGAGTGGGGACTAGGGAGGGCCTACGAGCAGTACTTC. This codes for CASSRLEWGLGRAYEQYF.

V usage is TRBV5-1 and J usage is TRBJ2-1; 7 bases fit TRBD1. The V and J ends lost 1 base and 4 bases, in that order; junction bases with no gene match: 2. This CDR3 is 14 amino acids long. In germline, CDR1 is SGHRS, CDR2 YFSETQ. Here the CDR3 DNA reads TGCGCCAGCAGCTTGTTGGGACAGTACAATGAGCAGTTCTTC. Its protein is CASSLLGQYNEQFF.

The rearrangement joins TRBV29-1 to TRBJ2-6; 10 bases map to TRBD1. Trimming removed 4 bases from V and 0 bases from J; junction bases left unmatched: 6. The CDR3 totals 17 residues. Germline-derived CDR1 and CDR2 are SQVTM and ANQGSEA. Here the CDR3 reads CSVVRDRGSSGANVLTF. The CDR3 nucleotides are TGCAGCGTTGTTCGGGACAGGGGAAGCTCTGGGGCCAACGTCCTGACTTTC.

V usage is TRBV5-1 and J usage is TRBJ2-1; 7 bases fit TRBD2. The junction had 2 bases not matched to a gene; V was cut back by 4 bases and J by 1 base. This CDR3 spans 14 amino acids. From germline, CDR1 is SGHRS and CDR2 YFSETQ. CDR3 protein: CASSLSGSYNEQFF. In DNA form, the CDR3 reads TGCGCCAGCAGCCTTAGCGGGTCCTACAATGAGCAGTTCTTC.

This rearrangement joins TRBV11-2 to TRBJ2-1; D remains unclear. The CDR3 extends over 15 amino acids. Deletions cut 4 bases from V and 2 bases from J, with 12 bases between. Germline CDR1 and CDR2: SGHAT and FQNNGV. The CDR3 nucleotides read TGTGCCAGCAGCTCCATCTGGGGTCCCTACAATGAGCAGTTCTTC. Translation: CASSSIWGPYNEQFF.

J is TRBJ1-4 and V is TRBV5-1; maybe TRBD1 (5 bases). Trimming shortened V by 3 bases and J by 8 bases, and 23 bases separated the two germline ends. The CDR3 sequence is 17 residues long. Looked up from germline, CDR1 is SGHRS and CDR2 is YFSETQ. The CDR3 sequence is CASSSGQSPLFLEKLFF. The CDR3 DNA follows: TGCGCCAGCAGCTCAGGACAATCGCCCCTTTTTCTCGAAAAACTGTTTTTT. The variable domain in full, completed from reference TRBV5-1 and TRBJ1-4, reads KAGVTQTPRYLIKTRGQQVTLSCSPISGHRSVSWYQQTPGQGLQFLFEYFSETQRNKGNFPGRFSGRQFSNSRSEMNVSTLELGDSALYLCASSSGQSPLFLEKLFFGSGTQLSVL.

The V and J genes are TRBV30 and TRBJ2-7; 7 nucleotides line up with TRBD2. The V and J ends lost 6 bases and 7 bases, in that order; junction bases with no gene match: 18. CDR3 size: 15 residues. The germline CDR1 and CDR2 sequences are GTSNPN and SVGIG (reference sequence). Here the CDR3 DNA reads TGTGCCTGCTATCCCCCTGGACTAGGCGGCAGGGAGCAGTACTTC. It encodes CACYPPGLGGREQYF.

The chain joins TRBV2 to TRBJ1-1; 9 positions agree with TRBD1. J gave up 3 bases and V 8 bases, and 7 bases lay outside the gene matches. The CDR3 loop spans 14 amino acids. Germline V gene sequence: CDR1 SNHLY, CDR2 FYNNEI. This chain's CDR3 is CASYRTGADTEAFF. CDR3 nucleotides: TGTGCCAGCTACCGGACAGGGGCGGACACTGAAGCTTTCTTT.

The chain uses TRBV7-2 and TRBJ2-1; tentative D call: TRBD1 (5 bases). This CDR3 region has 14 residues. The germline V gene has CDR1 SGHTA and CDR2 FQGNSA. V lost 3 bases, J lost 10 bases, and 16 bases lay in between. The chain's CDR3 is CASSFTQGTGEQFF. DNA of the CDR3: TGTGCCAGCAGCTTTACCCAGGGTACCGGGGAGCAGTTCTTC.

This chain connects TRBV4-3 to TRBJ2-3, with 9 positions matching TRBD2. This CDR3 spans 15 amino acids. Germline V gene data show CDR1 as LGHNA and CDR2 as YSLEER. Losses at the gene ends were 0 bases for V and 5 bases for J; bases not matched to a gene: 3. CDR3 sequence: CASSQDVLAGDTQYF. As DNA, the CDR3 is TGCGCCAGCAGCCAAGATGTACTAGCGGGAGATACGCAGTATTTT.

In its sample, this clone was seen a few times. The gene calls are TRBV11-2 and TRBJ2-3; D remains ambiguous. The ends were cut back, 1 base at V and 10 bases at J, with 15 bases in the middle. The CDR3 length is 14 residues. Germline CDR1 and CDR2: SGHAT and FQNNGV. The chain's CDR3 is CASSLAPSMFAQYF. Written as DNA, the CDR3 is TGTGCCAGCAGCTTAGCCCCGTCGATGTTTGCGCAGTATTTT.

This rearrangement joins TRBV29-1 to TRBJ1-5; the D gene is possibly TRBD1 (5 bases). This CDR3 is built from 14 residues. V dropped 5 bases and J dropped 5 bases, with 16 bases sitting between them. CDR1 and CDR2 from the germline V gene are SQVTM and ANQGSEA. CDR3 DNA sequence: TGCAGCGTTAAATTAGGGGTTCTTGATCAGCCCCAGCATTTT. Translating it yields CSVKLGVLDQPQHF.

In the case of this clone: At one end the junction does not follow the germline gene, possibly because of a read error. The same CDR3 also results from other DNA sequences found in this sample. The gene calls are TRBV19 and TRBJ1-2; 7 bases agree with TRBD1. Per germline, CDR1 LNHDA and CDR2 SQIVND (reference sequence). The CDR3 is 17 amino acids. In DNA form, the CDR3 reads TGTGCCAGTAGTCCCCTGACAGGGACCACCTACCAGTATGGCTACACTTTC. This gives the protein CASSPLTGTTYQYGYTF.